A single T cell receptor beta chain is shown here with its context. The CDR3 length is 15 residues. CDR1 and CDR2 from the germline V gene are SEHNR and FQNEAQ (reference sequence). V lost 1 base to trimming and J lost 2 bases; unmatched junction nucleotides: 3. Clones were sequenced by immunoSEQ multiplex PCR, and TCRdb holds only the in-frame ones, with some missing. Seen here are more than 200,000 clones, about 85% observed once, and the top ten hold around 6%. This entry comes from a study of blood T cell repertoires in COVID-19. The TCR originated in a woman aged 25-40 years with acute COVID-19. Sequencing used PBMCs or T cells enriched from blood (not recorded which). The V and J genes are TRBV7-9 and TRBJ2-5; 8 bases map to TRBD1. The chain's CDR3 is CASSLGQGNQETQYF. In nucleotides, the CDR3 is TGTGCCAGCAGCTTAGGACAGGGGAATCAAGAGACCCAGTACTTC.